This TCR beta chain was identified during a study of T cell repertoires in cytomegalovirus infection. Study as a whole: The authors used CMV epitopes that were HLA-C-restricted (recently identified) and HLA-B-restricted (well studied). CMV infection plus the matching HLA type was flagged by public TCR beta signatures.

Note on this clonotype: Its antigen is currently unknown.

Using its own MiXCR run on the reads, TCRdb lists one record per CDR3 protein. The sample shows around 300,000 distinct CDR3 sequences, approximately 22% of them seen only once. In germline, CDR1 is SGHTA, CDR2 FQGNSA. The V end lost 6 bases, the J end lost 1 base, and 14 bases lay between the germline ends. This CDR3 region has 15 residues. The J gene is TRBJ2-3, the V gene TRBV7-2, with D maybe TRBD2 (6 bases). The TCR was taken from a human donor in good health (CMV status not recorded). Some clones in this sample may be carry-over from other donors' samples. The material was cultured PBMCs, obtained from culture after CMV antigen stimulation. CDR3 nucleotides: TGTGCCAGCAGTCGTGTGGCTAGCGGCACAGATACGCAGTATTTT. Amino acid sequence: CASSRVASGTDTQYF.